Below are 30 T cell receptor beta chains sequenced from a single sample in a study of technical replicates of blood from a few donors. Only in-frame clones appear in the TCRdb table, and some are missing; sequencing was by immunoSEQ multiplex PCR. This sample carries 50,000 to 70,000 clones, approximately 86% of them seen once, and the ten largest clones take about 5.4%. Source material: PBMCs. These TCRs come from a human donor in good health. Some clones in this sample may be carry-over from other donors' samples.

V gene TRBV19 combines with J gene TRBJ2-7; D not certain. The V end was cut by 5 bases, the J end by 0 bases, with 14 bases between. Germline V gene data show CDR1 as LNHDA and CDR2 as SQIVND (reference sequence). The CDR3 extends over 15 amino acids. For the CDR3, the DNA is TGTGCCAGTAGTTGGTCCGGTGCCTTCTCCTACGAGCAGTACTTC. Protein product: CASSWSGAFSYEQYF. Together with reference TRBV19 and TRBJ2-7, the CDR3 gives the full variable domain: DGGITQSPKYLFRKEGQNVTLSCEQNLNHDAMYWYRQDPGQGLRLIYYSQIVNDFQKGDIAEGYSVSREKKESFPLTVTSAQKNPTAFYLCASSWSGAFSYEQYFGPGTRLTVT.

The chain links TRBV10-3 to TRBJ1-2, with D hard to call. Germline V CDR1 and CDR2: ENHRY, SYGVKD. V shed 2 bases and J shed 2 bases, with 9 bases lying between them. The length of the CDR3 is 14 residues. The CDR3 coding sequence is TGTGCCATCAGTGAGGGGCAGCAAAACTATGGCTACACCTTC. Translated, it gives CAISEGQQNYGYTF.

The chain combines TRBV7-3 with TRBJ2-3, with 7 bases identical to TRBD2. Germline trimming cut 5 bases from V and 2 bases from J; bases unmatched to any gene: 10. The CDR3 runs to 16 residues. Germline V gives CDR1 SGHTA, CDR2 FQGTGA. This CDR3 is CASSPHGAGLTDTQYF. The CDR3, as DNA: TGTGCCAGCAGCCCCCATGGAGCGGGGCTCACAGATACGCAGTATTTT.

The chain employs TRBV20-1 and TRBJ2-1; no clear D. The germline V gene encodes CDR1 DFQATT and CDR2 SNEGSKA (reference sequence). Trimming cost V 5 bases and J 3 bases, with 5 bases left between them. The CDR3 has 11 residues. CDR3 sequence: CSALYYNEQFF. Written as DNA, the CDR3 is TGCAGTGCTCTTTACTACAATGAGCAGTTCTTC.

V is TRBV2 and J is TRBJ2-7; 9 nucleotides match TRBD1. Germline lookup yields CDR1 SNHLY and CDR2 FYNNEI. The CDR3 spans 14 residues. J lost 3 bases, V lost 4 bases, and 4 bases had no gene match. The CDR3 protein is CASSAGTGLYEQYF. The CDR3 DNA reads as TGTGCCAGCAGTGCCGGGACAGGGCTCTACGAGCAGTACTTC.

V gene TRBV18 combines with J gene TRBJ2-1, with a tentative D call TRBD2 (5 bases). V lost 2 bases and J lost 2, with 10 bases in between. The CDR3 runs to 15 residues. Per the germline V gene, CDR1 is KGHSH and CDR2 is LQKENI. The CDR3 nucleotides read TGTGCCAGCTCACCATGGACGGGAACCTACAATGAGCAGTTCTTC. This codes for CASSPWTGTYNEQFF.

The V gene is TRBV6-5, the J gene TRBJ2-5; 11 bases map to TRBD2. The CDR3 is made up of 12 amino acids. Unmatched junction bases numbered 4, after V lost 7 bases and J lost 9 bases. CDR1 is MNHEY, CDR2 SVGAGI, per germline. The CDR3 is CASKRSGGAQYF. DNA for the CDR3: TGTGCCAGCAAGCGTAGCGGGGGGGCCCAGTACTTC.

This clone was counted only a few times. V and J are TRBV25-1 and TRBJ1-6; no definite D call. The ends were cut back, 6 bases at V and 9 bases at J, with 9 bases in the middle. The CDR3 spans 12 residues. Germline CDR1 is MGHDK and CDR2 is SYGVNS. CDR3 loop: CASSEGVSPLHF. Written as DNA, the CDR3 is TGTGCCAGCAGCGAGGGTGTTTCACCCCTCCACTTT.

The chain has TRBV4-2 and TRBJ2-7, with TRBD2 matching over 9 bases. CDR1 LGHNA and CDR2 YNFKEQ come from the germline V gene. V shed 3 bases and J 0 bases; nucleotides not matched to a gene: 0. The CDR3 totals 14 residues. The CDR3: CASSQTSGSYEQYF. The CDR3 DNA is TGTGCCAGCAGCCAGACTAGCGGCTCCTACGAGCAGTACTTC.

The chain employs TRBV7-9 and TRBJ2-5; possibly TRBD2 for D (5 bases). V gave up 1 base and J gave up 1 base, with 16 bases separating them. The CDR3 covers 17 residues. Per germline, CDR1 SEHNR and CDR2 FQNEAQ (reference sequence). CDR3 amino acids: CASSLVGGRSFQETQYF. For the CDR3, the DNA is TGTGCCAGCAGCTTAGTTGGCGGGCGGAGCTTCCAAGAGACCCAGTACTTC.

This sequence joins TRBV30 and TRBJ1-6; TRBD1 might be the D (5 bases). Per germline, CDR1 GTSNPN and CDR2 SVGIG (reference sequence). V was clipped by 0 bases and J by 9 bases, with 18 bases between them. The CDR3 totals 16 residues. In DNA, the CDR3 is TGTGCCTGGAGTGTAATGGGGCGCGCGTCGTCTTCACCCCTCCACTTT. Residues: CAWSVMGRASSSPLHF.

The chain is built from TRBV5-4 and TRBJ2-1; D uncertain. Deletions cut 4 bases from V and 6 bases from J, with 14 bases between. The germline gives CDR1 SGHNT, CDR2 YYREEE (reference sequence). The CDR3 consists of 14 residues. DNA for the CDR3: TGTGCCAGCAGCCCTGCCCGATATAGCAATGAGCAGTTCTTC. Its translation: CASSPARYSNEQFF.

This CDR3 reads CASSIAPRYEQFF. CDR3 DNA sequence: TGTGCCAGTAGTATAGCCCCACGGTACGAGCAGTTCTTC. V gene TRBV19 combines with J gene TRBJ2-1; D uncertain. Germline assignment: CDR1 LNHDA and CDR2 SQIVND (reference sequence). V lost 1 base and J 10 bases, leaving 11 bases between the germline ends. CDR3 length: 13 amino acids.

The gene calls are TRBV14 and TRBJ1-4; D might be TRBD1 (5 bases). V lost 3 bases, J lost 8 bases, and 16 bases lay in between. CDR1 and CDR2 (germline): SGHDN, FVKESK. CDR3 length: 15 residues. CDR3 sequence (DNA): TGTGCCAGCAGCCAGAAACGGGGGATTGGGGAAAAACTGTTTTTT. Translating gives CASSQKRGIGEKLFF.

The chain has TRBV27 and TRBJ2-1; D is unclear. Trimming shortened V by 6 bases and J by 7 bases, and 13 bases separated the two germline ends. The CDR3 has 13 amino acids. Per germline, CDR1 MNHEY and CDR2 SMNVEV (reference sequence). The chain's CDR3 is CASSPLSGNEQFF. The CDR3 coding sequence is TGTGCCAGCAGCCCCTTATCCGGGAATGAGCAGTTCTTC.

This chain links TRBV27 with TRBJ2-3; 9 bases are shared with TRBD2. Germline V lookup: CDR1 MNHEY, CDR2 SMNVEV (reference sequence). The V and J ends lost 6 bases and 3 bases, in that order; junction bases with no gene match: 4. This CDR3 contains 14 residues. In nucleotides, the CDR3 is TGTGCCAGCAGCTTAGGACTAGCGACAGATACGCAGTATTTT. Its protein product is CASSLGLATDTQYF.

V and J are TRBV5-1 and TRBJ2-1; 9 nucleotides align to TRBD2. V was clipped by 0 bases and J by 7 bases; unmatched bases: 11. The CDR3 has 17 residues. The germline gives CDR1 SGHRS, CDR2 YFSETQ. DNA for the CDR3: TGCGCCAGCAGCTTGGTGGCGGGGGGGCTCTTTCGGAATGAGCAGTTCTTC. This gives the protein CASSLVAGGLFRNEQFF.

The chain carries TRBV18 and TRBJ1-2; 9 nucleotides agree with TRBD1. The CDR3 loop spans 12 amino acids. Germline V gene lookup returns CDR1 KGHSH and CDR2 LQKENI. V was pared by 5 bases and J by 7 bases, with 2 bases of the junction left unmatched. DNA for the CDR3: TGTGCCAGCTCAGGGACAGGGTTTGGCTACACCTTC. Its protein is CASSGTGFGYTF.

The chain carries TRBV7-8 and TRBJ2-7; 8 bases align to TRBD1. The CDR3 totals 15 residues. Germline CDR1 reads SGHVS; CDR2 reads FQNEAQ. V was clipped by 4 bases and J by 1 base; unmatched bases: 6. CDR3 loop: CASSSGQGISYEQYF. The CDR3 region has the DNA TGTGCCAGCAGCTCTGGACAGGGTATATCCTACGAGCAGTACTTC.

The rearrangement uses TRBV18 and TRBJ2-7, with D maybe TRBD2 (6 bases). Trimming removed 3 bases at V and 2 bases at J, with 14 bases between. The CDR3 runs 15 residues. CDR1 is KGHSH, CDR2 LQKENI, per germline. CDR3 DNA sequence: TGTGCCAGCTCACCGGGTAGCGGAAGCCCCTACGAGCAGTACTTC. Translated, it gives CASSPGSGSPYEQYF. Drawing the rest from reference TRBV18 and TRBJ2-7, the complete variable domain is NAGVMQNPRHLVRRRGQEARLRCSPMKGHSHVYWYRQLPEEGLKFMVYLQKENIIDESGMPKERFSAEFPKEGPSILRIQQVVRGDSAAYFCASSPGSGSPYEQYFGPGTRLTVT.

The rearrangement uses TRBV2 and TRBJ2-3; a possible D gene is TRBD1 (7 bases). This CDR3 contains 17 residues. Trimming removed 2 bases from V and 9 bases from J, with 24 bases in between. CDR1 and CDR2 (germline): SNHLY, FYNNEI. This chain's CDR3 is CASSENEKSGQGDTQYF. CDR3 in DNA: TGTGCCAGCAGTGAAAATGAGAAAAGCGGGCAGGGGGACACGCAGTATTTT.

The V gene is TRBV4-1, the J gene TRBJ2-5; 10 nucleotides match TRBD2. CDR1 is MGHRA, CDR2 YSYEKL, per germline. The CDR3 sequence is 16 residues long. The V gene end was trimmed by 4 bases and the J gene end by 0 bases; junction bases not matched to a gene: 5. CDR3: CASSPTSGTHQETQYF. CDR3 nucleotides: TGCGCCAGCAGCCCCACTAGCGGGACTCACCAAGAGACCCAGTACTTC.

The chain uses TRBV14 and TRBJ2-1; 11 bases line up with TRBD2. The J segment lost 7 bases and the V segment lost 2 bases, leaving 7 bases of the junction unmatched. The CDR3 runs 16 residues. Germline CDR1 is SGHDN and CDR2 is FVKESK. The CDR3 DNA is TGTGCCAGCAGCCAACGGCCGGGACTAGCGGTTAATGAGCAGTTCTTC. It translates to CASSQRPGLAVNEQFF.

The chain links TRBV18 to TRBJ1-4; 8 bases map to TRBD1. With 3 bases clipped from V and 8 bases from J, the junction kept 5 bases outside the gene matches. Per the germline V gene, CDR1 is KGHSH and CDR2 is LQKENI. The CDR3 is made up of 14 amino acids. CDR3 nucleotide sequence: TGTGCCAGCTCACCCGGACAGGGTCAAGAAAAACTGTTTTTT. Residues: CASSPGQGQEKLFF.

Written as DNA, the CDR3 is TGTGCCAGCAGCTCCACAGGGGGCAGGCACAATGAGCAGTTCTTC. Amino acid sequence: CASSSTGGRHNEQFF. The chain recombines TRBV7-9 with TRBJ2-1, with 9 bases identical to TRBD1. Germline assignment: CDR1 SEHNR and CDR2 FQNEAQ (reference sequence). CDR3 size: 15 residues. J gave up 5 bases and V 4 bases, and 6 bases lay outside the gene matches.

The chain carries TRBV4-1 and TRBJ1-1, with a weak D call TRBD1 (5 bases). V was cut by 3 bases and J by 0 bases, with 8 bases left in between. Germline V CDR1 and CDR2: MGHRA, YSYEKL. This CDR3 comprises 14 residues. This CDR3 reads CASSHGTVNTEAFF. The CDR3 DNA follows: TGCGCCAGCAGCCACGGGACTGTGAACACTGAAGCTTTCTTT.

The DNA for the CDR3 is TGTGCCAGCACTGGTTTACGACAGGGGAGCGATACGCAGTATTTT. Translation: CASTGLRQGSDTQYF. V usage is TRBV6-1 and J usage is TRBJ2-3; 8 bases agree with TRBD1. The ends lost 7 bases at V and 6 bases at J; junction bases unmatched: 12. This CDR3 is 15 amino acids long. Germline V gives CDR1 MNHNS, CDR2 SASEGT.

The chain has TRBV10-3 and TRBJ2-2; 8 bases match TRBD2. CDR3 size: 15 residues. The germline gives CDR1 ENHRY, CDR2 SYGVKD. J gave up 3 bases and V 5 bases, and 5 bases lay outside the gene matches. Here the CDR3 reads CAISLGRAYTGELFF. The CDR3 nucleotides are TGTGCCATCAGTCTCGGGAGGGCCTACACCGGGGAGCTGTTTTTT.

CDR3 DNA: TGCGCCAGCAGCCAAGAAGACGGGAGTCCCGGGGAGCTGTTTTTT. Amino acid sequence: CASSQEDGSPGELFF. The chain joins TRBV4-3 to TRBJ2-2, with TRBD2 as a possible D gene (6 bases). The ends were cut back, 0 bases at V and 6 bases at J, with 11 bases in the middle. This CDR3 region has 15 residues. The germline V gene has CDR1 LGHNA and CDR2 YSLEER.

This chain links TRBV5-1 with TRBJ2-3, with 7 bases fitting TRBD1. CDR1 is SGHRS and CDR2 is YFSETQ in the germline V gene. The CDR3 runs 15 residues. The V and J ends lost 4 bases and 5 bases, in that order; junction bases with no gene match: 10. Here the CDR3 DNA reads TGCGCCAGCAGCACAACTTCTACAGGGGTAGATACGCAGTATTTT. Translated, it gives CASSTTSTGVDTQYF.